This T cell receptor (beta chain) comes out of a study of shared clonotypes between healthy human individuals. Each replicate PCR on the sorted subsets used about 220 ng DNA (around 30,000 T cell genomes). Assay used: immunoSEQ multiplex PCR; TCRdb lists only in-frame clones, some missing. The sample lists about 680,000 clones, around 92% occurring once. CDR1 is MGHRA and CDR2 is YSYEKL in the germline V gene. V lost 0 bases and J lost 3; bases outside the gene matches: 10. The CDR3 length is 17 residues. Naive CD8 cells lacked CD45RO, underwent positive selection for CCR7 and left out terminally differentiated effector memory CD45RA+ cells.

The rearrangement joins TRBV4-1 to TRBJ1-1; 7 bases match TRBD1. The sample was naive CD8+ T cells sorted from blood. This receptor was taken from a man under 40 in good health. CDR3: CASSQDTPGGIYTEAFF. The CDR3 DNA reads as TGCGCCAGCAGCCAAGATACCCCAGGGGGGATCTACACTGAAGCTTTCTTT.